The T cell receptor beta chain under discussion was sequenced for a study of blood T cell repertoires in COVID-19. Study information: PBMCs, B-cell-depleted T cells, or T cells were the source of the cDNA or gDNA that made up the material.

V dropped 5 bases and J dropped 2 bases, with 17 bases sitting between them. CDR3 length equals 16 residues. Germline CDR1 SGHAT, CDR2 FQNNGV. Using immunoSEQ multiplex PCR, the repertoire was profiled, and TCRdb retains in-frame clones only, with some absent. The table shows 150,000 to 200,000 clones, with 83% occurring only once. The specimen sequenced was peripheral blood. The chain recombines TRBV11-2 with TRBJ2-3, with a weak D call TRBD2 (6 bases). This clonotype was sampled from a woman of 80 years or more with acute or convalescent COVID-19. Written as DNA, the CDR3 is TGTGCCAGCAGCCCCCTGGGAGGTGGGTTCACAGATACGCAGTATTTT. This codes for CASSPLGGGFTDTQYF.